This record covers a single T cell receptor beta chain. The antigen remains unidentified. The sample originates from a study of Tregs in tolerant kidney transplant recipients. The study's findings and limits: Tregs expanded with activated donor B cells seemed most donor-specific. This study did not directly address biological reproducibility. Few patients were studied, so findings need validation in larger groups.

Thawed PBMCs were FACS-sorted into unstimulated CD4+CD25+CD127- regulatory T cells, CD4+CD25- non-regulatory cells, CD4 and CD8 cells. Sequencing used immunoSEQ multiplex PCR; TCRdb keeps in-frame clones, though not all of them. The data contain roughly 68,000 clones, roughly 84% of them singletons. This receptor was taken from a human donor in good health. The sample taken for sequencing was CD4+ T cells from blood.

This CDR3 reads CASPPDLAHIQYF. DNA for the CDR3: TGTGCCAGCCCTCCTGATTTGGCGCACATTCAGTACTTC. The V gene is TRBV6-8, the J gene TRBJ2-4; D not certain. This CDR3 contains 13 residues. Germline CDR1 MNHGY, CDR2 SAAAGT. Trimming took 8 bases from V and 8 from J, leaving 16 bases between them.